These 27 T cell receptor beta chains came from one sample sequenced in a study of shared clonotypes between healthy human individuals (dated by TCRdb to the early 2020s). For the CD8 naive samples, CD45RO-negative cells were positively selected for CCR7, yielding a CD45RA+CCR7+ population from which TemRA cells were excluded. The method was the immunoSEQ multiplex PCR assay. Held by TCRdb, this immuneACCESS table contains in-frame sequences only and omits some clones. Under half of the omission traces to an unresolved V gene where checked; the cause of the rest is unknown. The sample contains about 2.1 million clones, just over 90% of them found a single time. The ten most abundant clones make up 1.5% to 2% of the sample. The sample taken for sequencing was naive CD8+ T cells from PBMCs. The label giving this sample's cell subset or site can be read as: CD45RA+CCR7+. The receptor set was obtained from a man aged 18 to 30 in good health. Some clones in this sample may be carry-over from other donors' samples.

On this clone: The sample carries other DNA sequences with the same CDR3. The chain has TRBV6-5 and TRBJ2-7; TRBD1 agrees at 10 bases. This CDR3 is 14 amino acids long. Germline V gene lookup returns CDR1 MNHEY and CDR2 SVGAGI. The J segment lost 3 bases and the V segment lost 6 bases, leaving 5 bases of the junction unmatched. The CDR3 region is CASSPGTGVYEQYF. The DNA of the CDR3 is TGTGCCAGCAGCCCCGGGACAGGGGTCTACGAGCAGTACTTC.

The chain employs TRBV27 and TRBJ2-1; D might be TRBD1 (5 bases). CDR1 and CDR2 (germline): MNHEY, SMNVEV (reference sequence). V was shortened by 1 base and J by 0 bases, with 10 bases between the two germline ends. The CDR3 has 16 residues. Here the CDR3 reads CASSLFLDSSYNEQFF. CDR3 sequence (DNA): TGTGCCAGCAGTTTATTCCTCGACAGCTCCTACAATGAGCAGTTCTTC.

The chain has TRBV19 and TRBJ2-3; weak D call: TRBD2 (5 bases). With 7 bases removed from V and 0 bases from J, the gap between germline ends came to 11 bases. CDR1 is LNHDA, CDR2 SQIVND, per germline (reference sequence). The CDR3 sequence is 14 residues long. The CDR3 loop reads CASNGNPSTDTQYF. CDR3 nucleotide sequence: TGTGCCAGTAACGGGAATCCCAGCACAGATACGCAGTATTTT.

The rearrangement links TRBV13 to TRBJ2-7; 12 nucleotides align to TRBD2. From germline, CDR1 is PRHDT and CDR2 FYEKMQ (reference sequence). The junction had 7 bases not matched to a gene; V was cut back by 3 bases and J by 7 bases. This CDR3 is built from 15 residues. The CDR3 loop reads CASSFLAGGPREQYF. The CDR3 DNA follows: TGTGCCAGCAGCTTCCTAGCGGGAGGGCCCCGGGAGCAGTACTTC.

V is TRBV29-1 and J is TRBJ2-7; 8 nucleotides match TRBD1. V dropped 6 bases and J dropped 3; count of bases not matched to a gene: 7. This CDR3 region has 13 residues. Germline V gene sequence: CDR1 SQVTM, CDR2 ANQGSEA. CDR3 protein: CSVETGDIYEQYF. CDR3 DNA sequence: TGCAGCGTCGAGACAGGGGATATCTACGAGCAGTACTTC.

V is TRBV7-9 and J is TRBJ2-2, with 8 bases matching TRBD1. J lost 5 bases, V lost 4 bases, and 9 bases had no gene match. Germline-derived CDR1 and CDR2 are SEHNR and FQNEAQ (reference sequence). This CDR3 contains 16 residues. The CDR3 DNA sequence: TGTGCCAGCAGCTCCGACAGGGGAAGAGAAACCGGGGAGCTGTTTTTT. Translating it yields CASSSDRGRETGELFF.

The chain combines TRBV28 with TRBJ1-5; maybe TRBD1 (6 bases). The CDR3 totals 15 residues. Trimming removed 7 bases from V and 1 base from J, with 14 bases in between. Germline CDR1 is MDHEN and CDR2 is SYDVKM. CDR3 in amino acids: CASIIHQGSNQPQHF. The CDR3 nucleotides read TGTGCCAGCATTATCCACCAGGGGAGCAATCAGCCCCAGCATTTT. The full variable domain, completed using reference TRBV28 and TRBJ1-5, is DVKVTQSSRYLVKRTGEKVFLECVQDMDHENMFWYRQDPGLGLRLIYFSYDVKMKEKGDIPEGYSVSREKKERFSLILESASTNQTSMYLCASIIHQGSNQPQHFGDGTRLSIL.

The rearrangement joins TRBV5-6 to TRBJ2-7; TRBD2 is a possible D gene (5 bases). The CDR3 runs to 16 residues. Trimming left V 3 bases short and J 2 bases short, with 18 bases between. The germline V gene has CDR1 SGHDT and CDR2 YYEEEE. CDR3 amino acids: CASSSLGMERAYEQYF. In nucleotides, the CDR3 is TGTGCCAGCAGCTCCCTCGGGATGGAGAGGGCCTACGAGCAGTACTTC.

CDR3 amino acids: CASSEQDRAYEQYF. CDR3 DNA: TGTGCCAGCAGCGAGCAAGACAGAGCCTACGAGCAGTACTTC. The chain carries TRBV9 and TRBJ2-7, with D maybe TRBD1 (5 bases). The length of the CDR3 is 14 residues. Per the germline V gene, CDR1 is SGDLS and CDR2 is YYNGEE. The V gene lost 3 bases and the J gene lost 2 bases, with 12 bases spanning the gap.

The CDR3, as DNA: TGTGCCAGCAGCGTAGAGGGAACTCTCTCACTAGTCATCTACGAGCAGTACTTC. Its protein product is CASSVEGTLSLVIYEQYF. The rearrangement links TRBV9 to TRBJ2-7, with D possibly TRBD2 on 5 matching bases. Trimming took off 0 bases at V and 3 bases at J, with 22 bases between the two ends. CDR1 is SGDLS, CDR2 YYNGEE, per germline. The CDR3 consists of 18 residues.

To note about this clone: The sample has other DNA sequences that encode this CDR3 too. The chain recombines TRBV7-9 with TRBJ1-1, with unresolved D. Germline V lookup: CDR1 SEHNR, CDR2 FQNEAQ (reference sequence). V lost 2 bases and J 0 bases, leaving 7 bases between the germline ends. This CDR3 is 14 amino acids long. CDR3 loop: CASSLTVLNTEAFF. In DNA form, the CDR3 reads TGTGCCAGCAGCTTAACGGTTTTGAACACTGAAGCTTTCTTT. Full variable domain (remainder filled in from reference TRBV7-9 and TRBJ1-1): DTGVSQNPRHKITKRGQNVTFRCDPISEHNRLYWYRQTLGQGPEFLTYFQNEAQLEKSRLLSDRFSAERPKGSFSTLEIQRTEQGDSAMYLCASSLTVLNTEAFFGQGTRLTVV.

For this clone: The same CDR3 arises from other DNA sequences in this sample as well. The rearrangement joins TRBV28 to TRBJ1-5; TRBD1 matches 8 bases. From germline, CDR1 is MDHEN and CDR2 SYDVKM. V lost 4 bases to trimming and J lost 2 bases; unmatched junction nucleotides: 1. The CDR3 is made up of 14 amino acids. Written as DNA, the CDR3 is TGTGCCAGCAGTTCGGGACAGGGCAATCAGCCCCAGCATTTT. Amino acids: CASSSGQGNQPQHF.

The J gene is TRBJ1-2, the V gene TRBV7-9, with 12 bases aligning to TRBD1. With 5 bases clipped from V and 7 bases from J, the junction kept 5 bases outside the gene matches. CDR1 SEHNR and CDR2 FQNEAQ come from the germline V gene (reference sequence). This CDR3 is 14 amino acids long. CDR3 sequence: CASSKPGQGAGYTF. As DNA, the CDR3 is TGTGCCAGCAGCAAACCGGGACAGGGGGCTGGCTACACCTTC.

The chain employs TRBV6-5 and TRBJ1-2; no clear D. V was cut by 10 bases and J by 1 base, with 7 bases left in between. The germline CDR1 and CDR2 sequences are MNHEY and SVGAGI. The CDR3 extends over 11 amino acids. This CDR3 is CAIRSNYGYTF. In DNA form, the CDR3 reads TGTGCCATCAGAAGTAACTATGGCTACACCTTC.

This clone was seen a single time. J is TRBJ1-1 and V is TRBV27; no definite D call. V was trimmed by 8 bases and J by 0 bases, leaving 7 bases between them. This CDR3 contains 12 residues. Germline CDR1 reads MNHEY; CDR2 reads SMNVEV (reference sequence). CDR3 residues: CASLAMNTEAFF. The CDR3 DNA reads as TGTGCCAGCTTGGCCATGAACACTGAAGCTTTCTTT.

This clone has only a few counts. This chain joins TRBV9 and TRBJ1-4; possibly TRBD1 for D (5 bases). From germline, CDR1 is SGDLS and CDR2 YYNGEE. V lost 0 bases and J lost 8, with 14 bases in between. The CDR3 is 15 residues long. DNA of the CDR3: TGTGCCAGCAGCGTAGGTCGGGGGATAGGGGAAAAACTGTTTTTT. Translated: CASSVGRGIGEKLFF.

As DNA, the CDR3 is TGTGCCAGCAGCTCGGGGCTAGGCACCGGGGAGCTGTTTTTT. This gives the protein CASSSGLGTGELFF. The chain recombines TRBV6-6 with TRBJ2-2; the D call may be TRBD1 or TRBD2 (5 bases each). V was pared by 6 bases and J by 4 bases, with 12 bases between. The CDR3 has 14 amino acids. The germline CDR1 and CDR2 sequences are MNHNY and SVGAGI (reference sequence).

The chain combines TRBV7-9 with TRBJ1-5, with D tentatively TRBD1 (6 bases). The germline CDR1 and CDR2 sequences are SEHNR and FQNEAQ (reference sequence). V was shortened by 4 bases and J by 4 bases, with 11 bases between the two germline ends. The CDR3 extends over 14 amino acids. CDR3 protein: CASSSPGHNQPQHF. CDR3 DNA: TGTGCCAGCAGCTCACCGGGACATAATCAGCCCCAGCATTTT. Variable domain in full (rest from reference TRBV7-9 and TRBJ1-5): DTGVSQNPRHKITKRGQNVTFRCDPISEHNRLYWYRQTLGQGPEFLTYFQNEAQLEKSRLLSDRFSAERPKGSFSTLEIQRTEQGDSAMYLCASSSPGHNQPQHFGDGTRLSIL.

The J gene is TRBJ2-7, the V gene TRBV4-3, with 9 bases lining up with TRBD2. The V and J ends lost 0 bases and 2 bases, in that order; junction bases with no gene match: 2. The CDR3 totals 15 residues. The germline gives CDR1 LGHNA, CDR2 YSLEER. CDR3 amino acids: CASSQDSSGAYEQYF. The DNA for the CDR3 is TGCGCCAGCAGCCAAGATTCTAGCGGGGCCTACGAGCAGTACTTC.

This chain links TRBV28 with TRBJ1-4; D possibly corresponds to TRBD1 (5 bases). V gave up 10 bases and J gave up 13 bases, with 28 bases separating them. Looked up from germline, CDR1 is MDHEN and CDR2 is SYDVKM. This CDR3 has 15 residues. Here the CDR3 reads CATGEPRTLLTGLFF. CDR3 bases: TGTGCCACGGGGGAACCGCGGACACTCCTCACGGGACTGTTTTTT.

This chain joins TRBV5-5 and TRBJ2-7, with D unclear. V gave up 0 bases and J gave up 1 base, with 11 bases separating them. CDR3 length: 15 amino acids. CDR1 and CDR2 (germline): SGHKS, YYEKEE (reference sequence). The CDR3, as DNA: TGTGCCAGCAGCTTGGTGGCCGGCGTGTCCTACGAGCAGTACTTC. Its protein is CASSLVAGVSYEQYF.

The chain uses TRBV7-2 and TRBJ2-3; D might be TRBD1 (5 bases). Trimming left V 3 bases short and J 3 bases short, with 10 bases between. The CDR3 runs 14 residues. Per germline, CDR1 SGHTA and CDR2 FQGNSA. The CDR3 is CASSFIKGTDTQYF. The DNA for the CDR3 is TGTGCCAGCAGCTTTATAAAGGGGACAGATACGCAGTATTTT.

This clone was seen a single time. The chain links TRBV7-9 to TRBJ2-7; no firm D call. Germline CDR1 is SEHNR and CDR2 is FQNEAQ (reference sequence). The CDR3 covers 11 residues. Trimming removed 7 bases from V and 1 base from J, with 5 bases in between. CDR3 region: CASTPSYEQYF. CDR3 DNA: TGTGCCAGCACCCCTTCCTACGAGCAGTACTTC. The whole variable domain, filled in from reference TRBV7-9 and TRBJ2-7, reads DTGVSQNPRHKITKRGQNVTFRCDPISEHNRLYWYRQTLGQGPEFLTYFQNEAQLEKSRLLSDRFSAERPKGSFSTLEIQRTEQGDSAMYLCASTPSYEQYFGPGTRLTVT.

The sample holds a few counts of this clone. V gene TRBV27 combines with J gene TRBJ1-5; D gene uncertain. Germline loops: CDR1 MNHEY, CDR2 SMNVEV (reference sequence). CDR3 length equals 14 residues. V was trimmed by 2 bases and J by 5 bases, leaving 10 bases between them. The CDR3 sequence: CASSLTAPHQPQHF. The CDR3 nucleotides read TGTGCCAGCAGTTTAACCGCACCCCATCAGCCCCAGCATTTT.

The CDR3 spells CASSQGYTGELFF. The CDR3 DNA reads TGCGCCAGTTCACAGGGTTACACCGGGGAGCTGTTTTTT. J is TRBJ2-2 and V is TRBV10-1, with TRBD1 as a possible D gene (6 bases). The CDR3 is 13 amino acids. The germline V gene encodes CDR1 WNHNN and CDR2 SYGVQD (reference sequence). The V end lost 9 bases, the J end lost 3 bases, and 11 bases lay between the germline ends.

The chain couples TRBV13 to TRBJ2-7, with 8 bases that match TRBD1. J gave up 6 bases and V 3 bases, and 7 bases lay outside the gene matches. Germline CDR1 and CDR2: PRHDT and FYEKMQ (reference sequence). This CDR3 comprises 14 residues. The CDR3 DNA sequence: TGTGCCAGCAGCTTGGGACAGGCGAGGGGCGAGCAGTACTTC. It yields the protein CASSLGQARGEQYF.

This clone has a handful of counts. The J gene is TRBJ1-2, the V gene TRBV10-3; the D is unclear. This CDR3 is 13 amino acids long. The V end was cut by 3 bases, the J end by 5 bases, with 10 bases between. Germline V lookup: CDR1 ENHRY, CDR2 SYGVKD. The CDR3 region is CAISDSAIYGYTF. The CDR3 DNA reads TGTGCCATCAGTGACAGTGCGATATATGGCTACACCTTC.